The TCR beta chain described here comes from a study of T-cell reconstitution after alpha-beta-depleted transplantation in children. TCRbeta library preparation incorporated unique molecular identifiers. TCRdb reprocessed the PCR reads with MiXCR, giving one entry per CDR3 protein. The data contain 700,000 to 850,000 distinct CDR3 sequences, around 15% of them singletons. Notes on the study in general: Roughly two months post-transplant, alpha-beta T cells reportedly originated from several hundred graft clones that had expanded.

Regarding this clonotype: Its antigen is currently unknown.

The CDR3 has 13 residues. The V and J ends lost 5 bases and 5 bases, in that order; junction bases with no gene match: 7. CDR1 and CDR2 from the germline V gene are DFQATT and SNEGSKA (reference sequence). The clonotype was recovered from a male patient under 18 who had a stem cell transplant for acute lymphoblastic leukemia, so the T cells may come from the graft donor. The gene calls are TRBV20-1 and TRBJ1-1, with 8 bases lining up with TRBD1. This specimen consisted of PBMCs, mostly from graft donor cells, obtained 360 days after TCRalphabeta/CD19-depleted stem cell transplant. CDR3 in DNA: TGCAGTGCTGCTACAGGGGGTAGGACTGAAGCTTTCTTT. It specifies CSAATGGRTEAFF.